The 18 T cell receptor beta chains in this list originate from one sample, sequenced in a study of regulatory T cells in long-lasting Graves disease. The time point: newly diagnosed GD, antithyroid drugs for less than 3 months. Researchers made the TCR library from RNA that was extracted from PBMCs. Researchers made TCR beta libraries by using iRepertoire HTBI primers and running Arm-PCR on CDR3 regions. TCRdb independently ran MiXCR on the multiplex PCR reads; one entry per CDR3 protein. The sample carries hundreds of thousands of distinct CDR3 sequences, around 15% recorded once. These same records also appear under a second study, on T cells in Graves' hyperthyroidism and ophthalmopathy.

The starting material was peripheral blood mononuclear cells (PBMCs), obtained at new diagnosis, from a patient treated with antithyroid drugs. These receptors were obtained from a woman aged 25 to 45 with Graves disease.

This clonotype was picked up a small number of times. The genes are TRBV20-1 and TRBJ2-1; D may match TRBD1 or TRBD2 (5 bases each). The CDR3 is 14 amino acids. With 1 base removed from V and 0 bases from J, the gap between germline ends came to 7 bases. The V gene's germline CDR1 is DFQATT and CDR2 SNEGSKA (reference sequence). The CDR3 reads CSARAGTSYNEQFF. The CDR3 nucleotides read TGCAGTGCTAGAGCCGGGACCTCCTACAATGAGCAGTTCTTC.

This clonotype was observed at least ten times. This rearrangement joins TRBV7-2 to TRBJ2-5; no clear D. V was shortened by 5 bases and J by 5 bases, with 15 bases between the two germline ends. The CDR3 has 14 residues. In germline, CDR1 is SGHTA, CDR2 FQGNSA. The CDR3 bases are TGTGCCAGCAGCACTGGTGGTACCGGTGAGACCCAGTACTTC. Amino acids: CASSTGGTGETQYF. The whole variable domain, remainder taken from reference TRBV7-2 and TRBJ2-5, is GAGVSQSPSNKVTEKGKDVELRCDPISGHTALYWYRQSLGQGLEFLIYFQGNSAPDKSGLPSDRFSAERTGGSVSTLTIQRTQQEDSAVYLCASSTGGTGETQYFGPGTRLLVL.

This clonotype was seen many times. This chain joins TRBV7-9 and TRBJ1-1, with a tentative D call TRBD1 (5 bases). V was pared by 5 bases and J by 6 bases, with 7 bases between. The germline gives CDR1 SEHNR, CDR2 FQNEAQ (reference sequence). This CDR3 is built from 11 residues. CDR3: CASSQTAEAFF. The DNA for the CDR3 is TGTGCCAGCAGCCAGACAGCTGAAGCTTTCTTT.

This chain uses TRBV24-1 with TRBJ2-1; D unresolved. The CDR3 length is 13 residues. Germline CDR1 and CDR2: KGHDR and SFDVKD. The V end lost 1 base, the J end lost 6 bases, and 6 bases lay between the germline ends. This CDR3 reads CATSDFTSNEQFF. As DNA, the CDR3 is TGTGCCACCAGTGATTTTACTTCCAATGAGCAGTTCTTC.

CDR3: CASRARGPGTEAFF. Here the CDR3 DNA reads TGTGCCAGCAGGGCCAGGGGACCAGGTACTGAAGCTTTCTTT. The V gene is TRBV14, the J gene TRBJ1-1; a weak D match, TRBD1 (6 bases). Germline CDR1 and CDR2: SGHDN and FVKESK. The CDR3 covers 14 residues. V dropped 6 bases and J dropped 5 bases, with 16 bases sitting between them.

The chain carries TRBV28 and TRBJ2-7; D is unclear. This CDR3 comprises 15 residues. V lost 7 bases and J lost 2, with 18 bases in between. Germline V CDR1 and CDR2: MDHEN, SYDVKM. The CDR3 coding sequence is TGTGCCAGCACCCTGACGGGCAAATTGACCTACGAGCAGTACTTC. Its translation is CASTLTGKLTYEQYF.

The CDR3 region has the DNA TGCAGTGCTAGACATATACTAGCGGGCTGGGGTTACGAGCAGTACTTC. Its translation is CSARHILAGWGYEQYF. The chain recombines TRBV20-1 with TRBJ2-7, with 9 bases aligning to TRBD2. CDR3 length: 16 amino acids. Germline-derived CDR1 and CDR2 are DFQATT and SNEGSKA (reference sequence). V lost 2 bases, J lost 4 bases, and 12 bases stayed unmatched.

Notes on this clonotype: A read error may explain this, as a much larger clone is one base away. The chain's CDR3 is CASSLTGGPYAYTF. The CDR3 DNA reads as TGCGCCAGCAGCTTGACTGGGGGACCCTATGCCTACACCTTC. The chain uses TRBV5-1 and TRBJ1-2; a weak D match, TRBD1 (5 bases). Per the germline V gene, CDR1 is SGHRS and CDR2 is YFSETQ. The CDR3 sequence is 14 residues long.

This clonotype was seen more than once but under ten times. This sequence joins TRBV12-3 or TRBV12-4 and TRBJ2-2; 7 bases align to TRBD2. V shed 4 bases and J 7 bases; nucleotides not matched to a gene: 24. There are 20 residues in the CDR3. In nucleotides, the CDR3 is TGTGCCAGCAGTTCACCCGGCCAGGAAGCTACTAACGGGAGGCACGGGGAGCTGTTTTTT. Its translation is CASSSPGQEATNGRHGELFF.

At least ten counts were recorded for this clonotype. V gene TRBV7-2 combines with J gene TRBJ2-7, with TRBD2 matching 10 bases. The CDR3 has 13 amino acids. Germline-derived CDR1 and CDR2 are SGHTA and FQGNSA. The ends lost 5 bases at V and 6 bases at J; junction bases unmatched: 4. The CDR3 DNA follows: TGTGCCAGCAGCCCCGGACTAGCGGCCGAGCAGTACTTC. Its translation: CASSPGLAAEQYF.

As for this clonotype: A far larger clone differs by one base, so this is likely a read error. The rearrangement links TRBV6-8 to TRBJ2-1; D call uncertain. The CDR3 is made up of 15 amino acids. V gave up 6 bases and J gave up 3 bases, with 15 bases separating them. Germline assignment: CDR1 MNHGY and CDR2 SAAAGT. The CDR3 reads CASSPLGRDYNEQFF. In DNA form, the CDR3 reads TGTGCCAGCAGCCCCCTGGGCAGAGACTACAATGAGCAGTTCTTC.

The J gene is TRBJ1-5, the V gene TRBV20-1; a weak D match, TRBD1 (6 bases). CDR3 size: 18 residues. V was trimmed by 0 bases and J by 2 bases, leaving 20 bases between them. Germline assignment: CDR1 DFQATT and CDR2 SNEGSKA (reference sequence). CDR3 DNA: TGCAGTGCTAGAGATCTTCTAGGCAGGGGTGATCGCAATCAGCCCCAGCATTTT. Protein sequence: CSARDLLGRGDRNQPQHF.

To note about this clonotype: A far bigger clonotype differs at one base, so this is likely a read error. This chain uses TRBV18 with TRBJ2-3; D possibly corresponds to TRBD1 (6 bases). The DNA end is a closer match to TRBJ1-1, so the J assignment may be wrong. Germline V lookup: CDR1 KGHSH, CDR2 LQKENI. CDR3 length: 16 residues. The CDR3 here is CASSPRSRGSNTEAFF. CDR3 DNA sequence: TGTGCCAGCTCCCCCCGGAGCAGGGGTTCGAACACTGAAGCTTTCTTT.

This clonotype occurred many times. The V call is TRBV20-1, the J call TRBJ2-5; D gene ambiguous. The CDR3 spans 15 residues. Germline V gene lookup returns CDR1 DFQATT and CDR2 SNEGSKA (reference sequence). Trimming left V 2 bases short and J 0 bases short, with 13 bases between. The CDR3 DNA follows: TGCAGTGCTAGAACGGGTCTAAACTACCAAGAGACCCAGTACTTC. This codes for CSARTGLNYQETQYF.

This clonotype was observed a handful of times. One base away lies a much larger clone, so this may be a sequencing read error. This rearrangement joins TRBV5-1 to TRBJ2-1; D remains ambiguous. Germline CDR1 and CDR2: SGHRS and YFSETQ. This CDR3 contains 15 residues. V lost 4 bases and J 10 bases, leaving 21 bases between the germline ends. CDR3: CASSPPTRNSYEQFF. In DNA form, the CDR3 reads TGCGCCAGCAGCCCACCTACACGGAACTCCTACGAGCAGTTCTTC.

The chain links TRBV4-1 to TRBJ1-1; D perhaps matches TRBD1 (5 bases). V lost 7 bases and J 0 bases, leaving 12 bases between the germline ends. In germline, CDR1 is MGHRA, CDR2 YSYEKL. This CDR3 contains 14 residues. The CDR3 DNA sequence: TGCGCCAGCACCCGGCTGGGGGTGAACACTGAAGCTTTCTTT. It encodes CASTRLGVNTEAFF.

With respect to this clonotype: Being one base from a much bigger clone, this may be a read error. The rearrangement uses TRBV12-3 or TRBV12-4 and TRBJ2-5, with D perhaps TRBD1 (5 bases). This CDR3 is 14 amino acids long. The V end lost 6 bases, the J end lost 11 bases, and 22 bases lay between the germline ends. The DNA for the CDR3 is TGTGCCAGCAGAACGTCGTCAGGGTTCCATGAGCAGTACTTC. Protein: CASRTSSGFHEQYF.

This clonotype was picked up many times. CDR3 in amino acids: CASSLDDRGHYGYTF. The CDR3, as DNA: TGCGCCAGCAGCTTGGACGACAGGGGTCATTATGGCTACACCTTC. The chain couples TRBV5-1 to TRBJ1-2, with 8 bases that match TRBD1. The junction had 6 bases not matched to a gene; V was cut back by 0 bases and J by 5 bases. The CDR3 sequence is 15 residues long. The V gene's germline CDR1 is SGHRS and CDR2 YFSETQ.